Here is one T cell receptor (beta chain) with its context. Its target is not known. These data are taken from a study of CD8 T cell repertoires and HIV-1 epitope variants. Repertoires were generated with immunoSEQ multiplex PCR, while TCRdb's copy carries only in-frame clones and drops some. The data show about 6,000 clones, with about 70% seen just once and approximately 40% held by the top ten. Germline V gene lookup returns CDR1 SGHRS and CDR2 YFSETQ. The germline V and J ends were trimmed by 4 bases and 8 bases, with 12 bases remaining between them. There are 12 residues in the CDR3. The sequence derives from a male donor with HIV. This sequence joins TRBV5-1 and TRBJ1-2; possibly TRBD1 for D (6 bases). The sequencing sample was made of cultured CD8+ T cells derived from PBMCs. In DNA form, the CDR3 reads TGCGCCAGCAGCCTCGGGGGCGGGGGCTACACCTTC. It codes for CASSLGGGGYTF. The full variable domain, its missing parts supplied by reference TRBV5-1 and TRBJ1-2, is KAGVTQTPRYLIKTRGQQVTLSCSPISGHRSVSWYQQTPGQGLQFLFEYFSETQRNKGNFPGRFSGRQFSNSRSEMNVSTLELGDSALYLCASSLGGGGYTFGSGTRLTVV.